This entry concerns a single T cell receptor (beta chain). Some clones are missing from TCRdb's copy, which holds only in-frame ones; the method was immunoSEQ multiplex PCR. Of about 5,500 clones in the sample, around half are singletons; the top ten hold 25% to 30%. Described treatment: randomized to nivolumab then ipilimumab (arm A) or the reverse (arm B). Patients had received no earlier DNA-damaging chemotherapy. Live CD3+CD8+ CD19− CD56− cells were sorted from PBMCs. The data derive from a study of sequential checkpoint blockade in melanoma. Study-level background: Arm A got nivolumab then ipilimumab; arm B the reverse, 1:1.

The germline gives CDR1 MNHEY, CDR2 SMNVEV (reference sequence). After removal of 7 bases from V and 3 bases from J, the junction contained 11 bases not matched to a gene. The CDR3 covers 18 residues. This sequence joins TRBV27 and TRBJ2-1, with 14 bases fitting TRBD2. The sequence came from a human patient with melanoma. Some clones in this sample may be carry-over from other donors' samples. This specimen was CD8+ T cells sorted from blood (inferred from file names), taken from a patient given nivolumab and ipilimumab in sequence. Here the CDR3 DNA reads TGTGCCAGCAACTCCGGGACTAGCGGGGGCGCGGGCTACAATGAGCAGTTCTTC. Protein product: CASNSGTSGGAGYNEQFF.